Here is one T cell receptor (beta chain) with its context. The source of the sample is a study of shared clonotypes between healthy human individuals. The repertoire was sequenced with immunoSEQ multiplex PCR; TCRdb's copy has only in-frame clones and lacks some. The sample lists just over 2,000,000 clones; roughly 94% were seen once. Trimming cost V 1 base and J 5 bases; bases outside gene matches: 5. Germline loops: CDR1 LNHNV, CDR2 YYDKDF (reference sequence). The CDR3 is made up of 16 amino acids. The sequence was collected from a man aged 18 to 30 in good health. Sequenced: naive CD4+ T cells sorted from blood. Subset of the sample: CD45RA+ positively selected. This chain joins TRBV15 and TRBJ2-3; 11 positions match TRBD2. The CDR3, as DNA: TGTGCCACCAGCAGAGTACTAGCGGGAGTTCAAGATACGCAGTATTTT. Its protein product is CATSRVLAGVQDTQYF.